This paragraph covers one T cell receptor (beta chain) sequence. The target antigen is unknown. The data were obtained in a study of somatic mutations in cytotoxic T cells in rheumatoid arthritis. Study results and limitations: Nobody adjusted the slight TRBV07 underrepresentation in rheumatoid arthritis patients for multiple comparisons. Just what the expanded CD8+ clones targeted, in terms of antigens, remained unknown.

Measured with immunoSEQ multiplex PCR; TCRdb has only the in-frame clones, and not every one. The repertoire holds about 9,200 clones, roughly 85% seen once, with approximately 40% in the top ten. This CDR3 spans 16 amino acids. V gave up 1 base and J gave up 5 bases, with 16 bases separating them. The germline V gene has CDR1 SGHDT and CDR2 YYEEEE. The sample consisted of CD8+ T cells sorted from blood. The TCR comes from an adult with rheumatoid arthritis. The gene calls are TRBV5-6 and TRBJ1-3, with TRBD1 as a possible D gene (6 bases). In DNA form, the CDR3 reads TGTGCCAGCAGCTTGCCGGCAGGGGAGGAAAGAAACACCATATATTTT. Protein: CASSLPAGEERNTIYF.